The 32 T cell receptor beta chains presented below share a single source sample, sequenced in a study of blood T cell repertoires in COVID-19. Assay used: immunoSEQ multiplex PCR; TCRdb lists only in-frame clones, some missing. Of around 300,000 clones in the sample, approximately 86% were seen once. Sequenced input: PBMCs or T cells enriched from blood (not recorded which). Every receptor here comes from a woman aged 18 to 35 who had recovered from COVID-19.

This rearrangement joins TRBV29-1 to TRBJ1-1, with TRBD1 identical over 7 bases. CDR1 is SQVTM and CDR2 is ANQGSEA in the germline V gene. J was trimmed by 3 bases and V by 4 bases; bases with no gene match: 14. CDR3 length: 16 residues. For the CDR3, the DNA is TGCAGCGTTGGATTTAAGTTGGCAGGGGGTTACACTGAAGCTTTCTTT. Amino acids: CSVGFKLAGGYTEAFF.

This clone turned up a few times. The chain is built from TRBV7-9 and TRBJ2-2; 9 bases agree with TRBD2. Germline assignment: CDR1 SEHNR and CDR2 FQNEAQ (reference sequence). The ends lost 2 bases at V and 5 bases at J; junction bases unmatched: 6. This CDR3 spans 16 amino acids. This CDR3 is CASSLSGRTATGELFF. The CDR3 DNA is TGTGCCAGCAGCTTAAGCGGGAGGACCGCGACCGGGGAGCTGTTTTTT.

This clone occurred a few times. V gene TRBV3-1 (or the pseudogene TRBV3-2) combines with J gene TRBJ1-4; no clear D gene. Trimming took 0 bases from V and 8 from J, leaving 4 bases between them. Germline assignment: CDR1 LGHDT and CDR2 YNNKEL (reference sequence). This CDR3 region has 12 residues. CDR3 protein: CASSQDLEKLFF. CDR3 bases: TGTGCCAGCAGCCAAGACCTGGAAAAACTGTTTTTT.

The gene calls are TRBV12-3 or TRBV12-4 and TRBJ2-7; TRBD2 is a possible D gene (5 bases). V lost 3 bases and J lost 6, with 12 bases in between. There are 13 residues in the CDR3. This chain's CDR3 is CASSLIGETEQYF. For the CDR3, the DNA is TGTGCCAGCAGTTTGATTGGGGAGACCGAGCAGTACTTC.

The gene calls are TRBV10-3 and TRBJ1-2, with D unclear. Germline-derived CDR1 and CDR2 are ENHRY and SYGVKD. The CDR3 contains 12 residues. V gave up 7 bases and J gave up 7 bases, with 13 bases separating them. Here the CDR3 DNA reads TGTGCCATCATCTCGGAGGGCGGTGGCTACACCTTC. Translating it yields CAIISEGGGYTF.

The chain has TRBV6-5 and TRBJ2-7; D is possibly TRBD1 (5 bases). Germline values: CDR1 MNHEY, CDR2 SVGAGI. V was cut by 5 bases and J by 5 bases, with 13 bases left in between. There are 13 residues in the CDR3. CDR3 DNA: TGTGCCAGCAGTCCAGGGCCTGGGGACGAGCAGTACTTC. Encoded protein: CASSPGPGDEQYF.

The chain has TRBV19 and TRBJ1-5; possible D gene TRBD1, 5 bases. The germline V and J ends were trimmed by 8 bases and 7 bases, with 9 bases remaining between them. The CDR3 is made up of 11 amino acids. CDR1 and CDR2 (germline): LNHDA, SQIVND (reference sequence). Written as DNA, the CDR3 is TGTGCCAGTGGGGCCGGCCAGCCCCAGCATTTT. It specifies CASGAGQPQHF. The whole variable domain, remainder taken from reference TRBV19 and TRBJ1-5, is DGGITQSPKYLFRKEGQNVTLSCEQNLNHDAMYWYRQDPGQGLRLIYYSQIVNDFQKGDIAEGYSVSREKKESFPLTVTSAQKNPTAFYLCASGAGQPQHFGDGTRLSIL.

V is TRBV9 and J is TRBJ2-5, with 8 bases that match TRBD1. Trimming took 0 bases from V and 5 from J; bases not matched to a gene: 6. The CDR3 length is 15 residues. Germline V lookup: CDR1 SGDLS, CDR2 YYNGEE. The CDR3 protein is CASSVGPGGAETQYF. The DNA for the CDR3 is TGTGCCAGCAGCGTAGGGCCAGGGGGCGCGGAGACCCAGTACTTC.

The CDR3 DNA is TGTGCCAGCAGCTTAGGACAGGGGGCGGTGGATGAGCAGTTCTTC. It codes for CASSLGQGAVDEQFF. The V call is TRBV7-6, the J call TRBJ2-1, with TRBD1 identical over 10 bases. CDR1 and CDR2 (germline): SGHVS, FNYEAQ. With 1 base clipped from V and 8 bases from J, the junction kept 5 bases outside the gene matches. This CDR3 is built from 15 residues.

V gene TRBV25-1 combines with J gene TRBJ1-2; D is unclear. The CDR3 sequence is 14 residues long. V lost 2 bases and J 8 bases, leaving 15 bases between the germline ends. Per germline, CDR1 MGHDK and CDR2 SYGVNS. The CDR3 reads CASSESQPRRGYTF. Written as DNA, the CDR3 is TGTGCCAGCAGTGAAAGCCAGCCCCGGCGGGGCTACACCTTC.

J is TRBJ2-2 and V is TRBV4-1, with D maybe TRBD1 (8 bases). Trimming shortened V by 2 bases and J by 7 bases, and 17 bases separated the two germline ends. The CDR3 runs 16 residues. Germline CDR1 is MGHRA and CDR2 is YSYEKL. The CDR3 DNA reads as TGCGCCAGCAGCCAACAACAGGGGGGGCTCGGCGGGGAGCTGTTTTTT. Translation: CASSQQQGGLGGELFF.

A note on this clone: This sample includes further DNA sequences coding for the same CDR3. The chain combines TRBV3-1 (or the pseudogene TRBV3-2) with TRBJ1-2; D gene unclear. The CDR3 spans 11 residues. V was shortened by 4 bases and J by 8 bases, with 8 bases between the two germline ends. Per the germline V gene, CDR1 is LGHDT and CDR2 is YNNKEL (reference sequence). DNA for the CDR3: TGTGCCAGCAGCCGAGGGCGCGGCTACACCTTC. It specifies CASSRGRGYTF.

The V gene is TRBV19, the J gene TRBJ1-5; D is perhaps TRBD1 (5 bases). CDR1 is LNHDA and CDR2 is SQIVND in the germline V gene (reference sequence). The CDR3 sequence is 16 residues long. V lost 4 bases and J 2 bases, leaving 15 bases between the germline ends. CDR3 sequence: CASSNLGPGGNQPQHF. CDR3 DNA sequence: TGTGCCAGTAGTAACCTCGGGCCGGGGGGCAATCAGCCCCAGCATTTT.

The chain is built from TRBV6-5 and TRBJ2-3, with TRBD2 matching 7 bases. Germline V gene sequence: CDR1 MNHEY, CDR2 SVGAGI. The CDR3 runs to 13 residues. V shed 5 bases and J 4 bases; nucleotides not matched to a gene: 3. Here the CDR3 reads CASSKRGADTQYF. CDR3 coding DNA: TGTGCCAGCAGTAAGCGGGGCGCAGATACGCAGTATTTT.

The chain employs TRBV18 and TRBJ1-5, with TRBD1 as a possible D gene (5 bases). Germline values: CDR1 KGHSH, CDR2 LQKENI. V shed 6 bases and J shed 1 base, with 10 bases lying between them. This CDR3 spans 14 amino acids. The CDR3 protein is CASSPDRSNQPQHF. CDR3 DNA: TGTGCCAGCTCTCCTGACAGAAGCAATCAGCCCCAGCATTTT.

The chain combines TRBV10-3 with TRBJ2-7; 9 bases match TRBD2. V trimming: 4 bases; J trimming: 6 bases; junction bases outside the gene matches: 10. This CDR3 comprises 15 residues. Germline lookup yields CDR1 ENHRY and CDR2 SYGVKD. This CDR3 is CAISGLAGTGGEQYF. The CDR3 nucleotides are TGTGCCATCAGTGGGCTAGCGGGGACGGGCGGCGAGCAGTACTTC.

This chain connects TRBV5-1 to TRBJ2-7; 14 nucleotides match TRBD2. Unmatched junction bases numbered 5, after V lost 4 bases and J lost 2 bases. Germline CDR1 SGHRS, CDR2 YFSETQ. The CDR3 length is 16 residues. CDR3 nucleotide sequence: TGCGCCAGCAGCAAAGGGACTAGCGGGGGTGCCTACGAGCAGTACTTC. Translation: CASSKGTSGGAYEQYF. Full variable domain (outside the CDR3, taken from reference TRBV5-1 and TRBJ2-7): KAGVTQTPRYLIKTRGQQVTLSCSPISGHRSVSWYQQTPGQGLQFLFEYFSETQRNKGNFPGRFSGRQFSNSRSEMNVSTLELGDSALYLCASSKGTSGGAYEQYFGPGTRLTVT.

The J gene is TRBJ2-3, the V gene TRBV5-1; D is perhaps TRBD1 (6 bases). The germline V gene encodes CDR1 SGHRS and CDR2 YFSETQ. Trimming removed 0 bases at V and 1 base at J, with 12 bases between. The CDR3 totals 16 residues. The CDR3 DNA sequence: TGCGCCAGCAGCTTGGGCCAGGGGACCGGCACAGATACGCAGTATTTT. It is translated as CASSLGQGTGTDTQYF.

V is TRBV7-8 and J is TRBJ2-7, with TRBD2 as a possible D gene (6 bases). Per the germline V gene, CDR1 is SGHVS and CDR2 is FQNEAQ. The V and J ends lost 3 bases and 6 bases respectively, with 33 bases between them. The CDR3 has 20 amino acids. The DNA for the CDR3 is TGTGCCAGCAGCTTCCCCCGGGACTGGGATGGTCAAGGCGTTAGGTTCGAGCAGTACTTC. Its protein product is CASSFPRDWDGQGVRFEQYF.

This clone has just a few counts. J is TRBJ2-1 and V is TRBV7-2; 15 positions match TRBD2. With V trimmed by 5 bases and J by 10 bases, 3 bases remained unmatched. CDR3 length: 14 residues. Germline-derived CDR1 and CDR2 are SGHTA and FQGNSA. Written as DNA, the CDR3 is TGTGCCAGCAGCCCGGGACTAGCGGGAGGAGAGCAGTTCTTC. Translating gives CASSPGLAGGEQFF.

This clone has only a few counts. The J gene is TRBJ1-2, the V gene TRBV29-1; possible D gene TRBD1, 6 bases. The CDR3 is made up of 13 amino acids. Trimming took 8 bases from V and 1 from J, leaving 14 bases between them. CDR1 SQVTM and CDR2 ANQGSEA come from the germline V gene. The CDR3 sequence is CSTDQQGNYGYTF. In DNA form, the CDR3 reads TGCAGCACAGACCAACAGGGTAACTATGGCTACACCTTC.

This chain uses TRBV30 with TRBJ1-2, with D unresolved. Germline V gene data show CDR1 as GTSNPN and CDR2 as SVGIG (reference sequence). The V end was cut by 0 bases, the J end by 8 bases, with 10 bases between. The CDR3 extends over 12 amino acids. The CDR3 region is CAWSVQYEGYTF. CDR3 nucleotides: TGTGCCTGGAGTGTACAGTATGAGGGCTACACCTTC.

The V gene is TRBV27, the J gene TRBJ1-6; D remains unclear. V shed 1 base and J shed 3 bases, with 13 bases lying between them. Per germline, CDR1 MNHEY and CDR2 SMNVEV (reference sequence). The CDR3 spans 17 residues. DNA for the CDR3: TGTGCCAGCAGTTTATATTGGTCGTCAGACTATAATTCACCCCTCCACTTT. Translated, it gives CASSLYWSSDYNSPLHF.

CDR3: CASSWRGGYEQYF. CDR3 DNA: TGTGCCAGCAGTTGGCGGGGCGGCTACGAGCAGTACTTC. The chain combines TRBV27 with TRBJ2-7; TRBD2 is a possible D gene (6 bases). V was cut by 4 bases and J by 3 bases, with 10 bases left in between. CDR3 size: 13 residues. CDR1 is MNHEY and CDR2 is SMNVEV in the germline V gene (reference sequence).

V gene TRBV6-4 combines with J gene TRBJ2-5, with D possibly being TRBD1 (5 bases). The germline V gene encodes CDR1 MRHNA and CDR2 SNTAGT. V was clipped by 0 bases and J by 6 bases, with 17 bases between them. The CDR3 contains 16 residues. DNA for the CDR3: TGTGCCAGCAGTGACTCCCCCCCGCAGGGTTGGAAGACCCAGTACTTC. Translated: CASSDSPPQGWKTQYF.

The chain links TRBV5-4 to TRBJ1-2; D unresolved. Trimming shortened V by 1 base and J by 8 bases, and 12 bases separated the two germline ends. In germline, CDR1 is SGHNT, CDR2 YYREEE (reference sequence). The CDR3 is 13 residues long. The CDR3 nucleotides read TGTGCCAGCAGCTTGTGGGCAGGTCAGGGCTACACCTTC. It yields the protein CASSLWAGQGYTF.

V usage is TRBV27 and J usage is TRBJ2-7; TRBD1 matches 8 bases. The CDR3 extends over 16 amino acids. From germline, CDR1 is MNHEY and CDR2 SMNVEV (reference sequence). V was clipped by 4 bases and J by 6 bases; unmatched bases: 14. As DNA, the CDR3 is TGTGCCAGCAGTTACGGGACAGGATGGGGAGCGGGCGAGCAGTACTTC. This gives the protein CASSYGTGWGAGEQYF.

The rearrangement uses TRBV20-1 and TRBJ1-1; D not resolved. This CDR3 has 11 residues. Germline assignment: CDR1 DFQATT and CDR2 SNEGSKA (reference sequence). The ends were cut back, 4 bases at V and 5 bases at J, with 8 bases in the middle. The CDR3 loop reads CSAMSRTEAFF. CDR3 bases: TGCAGTGCTATGAGTAGAACTGAAGCTTTCTTT.

The chain links TRBV27 to TRBJ1-3; D might be TRBD1 (6 bases). Trimming stripped 5 bases from V and 2 bases from J, with 7 bases between. Germline lookup yields CDR1 MNHEY and CDR2 SMNVEV (reference sequence). The length of the CDR3 is 13 residues. CDR3 sequence (DNA): TGTGCCAGCAGTCAGGGGACTGGAAACACCATATATTTT. This gives the protein CASSQGTGNTIYF.

This clone was detected only a few times. The chain employs TRBV5-1 and TRBJ1-4; weak D call: TRBD1 (5 bases). V was cut by 3 bases and J by 7 bases, with 16 bases left in between. This CDR3 is 15 amino acids long. Germline V lookup: CDR1 SGHRS, CDR2 YFSETQ. The CDR3 is CASSSLGGSGEKLFF. The CDR3 nucleotides are TGCGCCAGCAGCTCATTGGGGGGTTCGGGTGAAAAACTGTTTTTT. Full variable domain (outside the CDR3, taken from reference TRBV5-1 and TRBJ1-4): KAGVTQTPRYLIKTRGQQVTLSCSPISGHRSVSWYQQTPGQGLQFLFEYFSETQRNKGNFPGRFSGRQFSNSRSEMNVSTLELGDSALYLCASSSLGGSGEKLFFGSGTQLSVL.

The chain combines TRBV7-8 with TRBJ1-2; D is unclear. This CDR3 spans 12 amino acids. The V end was cut by 5 bases, the J end by 7 bases, with 11 bases between. Germline values: CDR1 SGHVS, CDR2 FQNEAQ. CDR3 DNA: TGTGCCAGCAGCCCCTTTGGCAGTGGCTACACCTTC. Its translation: CASSPFGSGYTF. Based on the CDR3 plus reference TRBV7-8 and TRBJ1-2, the full variable domain is GAGVSQSPRYKVAKRGQDVALRCDPISGHVSLFWYQQALGQGPEFLTYFQNEAQLDKSGLPSDRFFAERPEGSVSTLKIQRTQQEDSAVYLCASSPFGSGYTFGSGTRLTVV.

The V gene is TRBV5-6, the J gene TRBJ2-1; possible D gene TRBD1, 6 bases. The V end was cut by 2 bases, the J end by 10 bases, with 22 bases between. Germline CDR1 is SGHDT and CDR2 is YYEEEE. The CDR3 runs 16 residues. The CDR3 DNA reads as TGTGCCAGCAGCTTACATGCGATGGGACACCCCGTCGAGCAGTTCTTC. It encodes CASSLHAMGHPVEQFF.